Listed below are T cell receptor beta chains from one sample, sequenced in a study of blood T cells in healthy people across ages. TCRdb used MiXCR to reprocess the 5' RACE reads, holding one entry per CDR3 protein. Among about 1.6 million distinct CDR3 sequences listed, roughly 32% were seen once. Sequenced material: blood. Receptors were obtained from a woman between 25 and 40 years old in good health. CDR3s include the opening cysteine and the closing phenylalanine or tryptophan. A D gene is named only where the DNA matches it firmly. For some rows the clone size is stated as once, few or many, or as a class when expanded; others skip it.

DNA	CDR3	V	J	size	D
TGTGCCAGCAGCCCTCGGACTAGCGGAGCCACCGGGGAGCTGTTTTTT	CASSPRTSGATGELFF	TRBV3-1	TRBJ2-2	-	TRBD2
TGTGCCAGCAGTGCAGGACTAGCGGGAGTATACAATGAGCAGTTCTTC	CASSAGLAGVYNEQFF	TRBV6-1	TRBJ2-1	-	TRBD2
TGTGCCAGTACGGACAGAATTTTTGAGCAGTACTTC	CASTDRIFEQYF	TRBV19	TRBJ2-7	-	-
TGCAGTGCTAGAGACTCCTATATGCGGGAGGGAGGGACAGATACGCAGTATTTT	CSARDSYMREGGTDTQYF	TRBV20-1	TRBJ2-3	-	TRBD2
TGTGCCAGCAGCTTCCCGACGCAGGGACAGGGGAACTATGGCTACACCTTC	CASSFPTQGQGNYGYTF	TRBV11-2	TRBJ1-2	-	TRBD1
TGCAGTGCTAGTGGGACAGAAGCAGGCACAGATACGCAGTATTTT	CSASGTEAGTDTQYF	TRBV20-1	TRBJ2-3	-	TRBD1
TGTGCCATCAGTGATGCGGGGCAAGAGACCCAGTACTTC	CAISDAGQETQYF	TRBV10-3	TRBJ2-5	few	-
TGCGCCAGCAGCCAATTGGGGGGCCCTTACAATGAGCAGTTCTTC	CASSQLGGPYNEQFF	TRBV4-1	TRBJ2-1	few	-
TGCAGTGCTAGAGGGAGTCAGGGCCCTCAAGAGACCCAGTACTTC	CSARGSQGPQETQYF	TRBV20-1	TRBJ2-5	-	-
TGCGCCAGCAGAGGGTCCCCTTCTGAAATTCCGGATGAGCAGTACTTC	CASRGSPSEIPDEQYF	TRBV5-1	TRBJ2-5	-	-
TGTGCCAGCAGTCGTACGGTGGCATGGGAGACCCAGTACTTC	CASSRTVAWETQYF	TRBV6-2/TRBV6-3	TRBJ2-5	many	-
TGTGCCAGCAGTGAGAATCCGGGGGCGCGGTATGGCTACACCTTC	CASSENPGARYGYTF	TRBV2	TRBJ1-2	-	-
TGTGCCAGCAGTGATGGGGGGCTACAGGGGGTCACTGAAGCTTTCTTT	CASSDGGLQGVTEAFF	TRBV6-1	TRBJ1-1	-	TRBD1
TGTGCCAGCAGAGCCGGGACAAACAATGAGCAGTTCTTC	CASRAGTNNEQFF	TRBV11-3	TRBJ2-1	once	-
TGCAGTGCTAGTATGGTAGCGGGTTCACCCCTCCACTTT	CSASMVAGSPLHF	TRBV20-1	TRBJ1-6	-	-
TGTGCCAGCAGCTTAGTCAGTTTGTTGGGATACAATGAGCAGTTCTTC	CASSLVSLLGYNEQFF	TRBV7-2	TRBJ2-1	few	-
TGTGCCTCCCATCCGCAGGGGACCATCTCCTACGAGCAGTACTTC	CASHPQGTISYEQYF	TRBV30	TRBJ2-7	-	-
TGTGCCAGCAGTTTTTGGACAGGGGGCTCCTACGAGCAGTACTTC	CASSFWTGGSYEQYF	TRBV28	TRBJ2-7	-	TRBD1
TGCAGTGCTAGAGATCAGGAGAGGGTCGCTGGCTACACCTTC	CSARDQERVAGYTF	TRBV20-1	TRBJ1-2	many	-
TGTGCCAGCAGCGACCGACAAGCCAATGAGCAGTTCTTC	CASSDRQANEQFF	TRBV7-3	TRBJ2-1	many	-
TGCAGTGCCACGACTAGCGGGGGCGGGGCGACCCAGTACTTC	CSATTSGGGATQYF	TRBV20-1	TRBJ2-5	-	TRBD2
TGCGCCAGCAGCCAACACCTCACCCCACTAGCGGGATCAGATACGCAGTATTTT	CASSQHLTPLAGSDTQYF	TRBV4-1	TRBJ2-3	few	TRBD2
TGCGCCAGCAGCCCAGACAGGGGTCAGACCCAGTACTTC	CASSPDRGQTQYF	TRBV5-1	TRBJ2-5	-	TRBD1
TGTGCCAGCAGCGCCTCGGGTCTCCCCGGCTACGAGCAGTACTTC	CASSASGLPGYEQYF	TRBV9	TRBJ2-7	-	-
TGTGCCAGCAGGTCCGTTCGGGACAGGGGGCTCCATGAGCAGTTCTTC	CASRSVRDRGLHEQFF	TRBV6-2/TRBV6-3	TRBJ2-1	few	TRBD1
TGTGCCACCAGTGTGGGAGGATTTGGAGAGACCCAGTACTTC	CATSVGGFGETQYF	TRBV24-1	TRBJ2-5	-	-
TGTGCCAGCAGCCTGGCCCGTCGGAGCTCCTACAATGAGCAGTTCTTC	CASSLARRSSYNEQFF	TRBV7-3	TRBJ2-1	few	-
TGTGCCACCCTACCGGACAGGGGGAAAGGTCAGCCCCAGCATTTT	CATLPDRGKGQPQHF	TRBV21-1	TRBJ1-5	-	-
TGTGCCAGCAGCTCACTCCGGGACTACTCCTACGAGCAGTACTTC	CASSSLRDYSYEQYF	TRBV11-2	TRBJ2-7	-	TRBD2
TGCAGTCCCACAAGGGGTCTGAATTCACCCCTCCACTTT	CSPTRGLNSPLHF	TRBV20-1	TRBJ1-6	-	-
TGTGCCAGCAGCTCCATGGATGGGGCCAACGTCCTGACTTTC	CASSSMDGANVLTF	TRBV5-4	TRBJ2-6	-	-
TGCAGCGTTTTTTGGGGGGACTATGGCTACACCTTC	CSVFWGDYGYTF	TRBV29-1	TRBJ1-2	-	-
TGCAGTGCTAGTCGGCCGGGGGCAAACTATGGCTACACCTTC	CSASRPGANYGYTF	TRBV20-1	TRBJ1-2	-	-
TGCGCCAGCAGCCAAGTTCGCATTAGTCCCCTCCACTTT	CASSQVRISPLHF	TRBV4-1	TRBJ1-6	-	-
TGCAGTGCTATCGTACCACTCGGGACAGATACGCAGTATTTT	CSAIVPLGTDTQYF	TRBV20-1	TRBJ2-3	-	-
TGTGCCAGCAGTTTAGGGGGATCCCGCGGCACGCAGTATTTT	CASSLGGSRGTQYF	TRBV28	TRBJ2-3	few	-
TGTGCCAGCAGTCCCCTTCCGGGATTCGAAGAGACCCAGTACTTC	CASSPLPGFEETQYF	TRBV28	TRBJ2-5	-	-
TGTGCCAGCAGCTTATATCCAGCAGGAGGATCCACAGATACGCAGTATTTT	CASSLYPAGGSTDTQYF	TRBV7-3	TRBJ2-3	-	-
TGTGCCATCAGTGCCGGCGCAGATACGCAGTATTTT	CAISAGADTQYF	TRBV10-3	TRBJ2-3	-	-
TGCAGTGCTAGAGATTGGGGTAGCGGGAGATGGGGGGAGACCCAGTACTTC	CSARDWGSGRWGETQYF	TRBV20-1	TRBJ2-5	-	TRBD2
TGCAGTGCTGGACCCTCTGGACGGAACCAAGAGACCCAGTACTTC	CSAGPSGRNQETQYF	TRBV20-1	TRBJ2-5	few	-
TGCGCCAGCAGCTTGGGGGGGACTAGCGGGAGCATGGATACGCAGTATTTT	CASSLGGTSGSMDTQYF	TRBV5-1	TRBJ2-3	-	TRBD2
TGCGCCAGCAGTGAAAAAGCGGGAAACACCGGGGAGCTGTTTTTT	CASSEKAGNTGELFF	TRBV10-1	TRBJ2-2	-	TRBD2
TGTGCCAGCAGCCCCGACAGTTTTGGCTACACCTTC	CASSPDSFGYTF	TRBV7-9	TRBJ1-2	-	-